These 20 T cell receptor beta chains share one sample of origin, sequenced in a study of shared T cell receptors in the human thymus (dated by TCRdb to the early 2020s). The library was made by the immunoSEQ multiplex PCR assay. Not all clones reach the TCRdb copy of this immuneACCESS table, which keeps in-frame sequences only. Checked studies attribute under half of the gap to unresolved V genes and leave the rest unexplained. This sample holds hundreds of thousands of clones; 85% to 90% were observed only once. In total, the top ten clones hold over 0.008% of the sample. These data were also filed under a second study, of human thymus T cells.

The specimen was thymocytes. The receptor set was obtained from a boy under two years old with a congenital heart defect. Donor details come from another sample of the same person, matched by shared clones.

The V and J genes are TRBV9 and TRBJ2-7, with 11 bases identical to TRBD2. The CDR3 runs to 15 residues. V was pared by 4 bases and J by 2 bases, with 5 bases of the junction left unmatched. Germline CDR1 reads SGDLS; CDR2 reads YYNGEE. The CDR3 coding sequence is TGTGCCAGCAGCTTAGGGACTAGCGGTCCCTACGAGCAGTACTTC. The encoded protein is CASSLGTSGPYEQYF.

The chain has TRBV29-1 and TRBJ2-2; 12 positions match TRBD2. CDR1 SQVTM and CDR2 ANQGSEA come from the germline V gene. V lost 4 bases to trimming and J lost 0 bases; unmatched junction nucleotides: 6. The CDR3 is 17 residues long. The CDR3 bases are TGCAGCGTTGGGGGTCGACTAGCGGGAGCGAACACCGGGGAGCTGTTTTTT. Translated, it gives CSVGGRLAGANTGELFF.

The chain has TRBV6-6 and TRBJ2-3; TRBD2 matches at 9 bases. Germline V CDR1 and CDR2: MNHNY, SVGAGI (reference sequence). V gave up 2 bases and J gave up 6 bases; unmatched junction bases: 6. The CDR3 runs 15 residues. The CDR3 is CASSYGGRATDTQYF. In DNA, the CDR3 is TGTGCCAGCAGTTACGGCGGGAGGGCCACTGATACGCAGTATTTT.

This chain links TRBV11-3 with TRBJ2-1; 8 bases line up with TRBD2. The CDR3 length is 15 residues. V lost 4 bases to trimming and J lost 8 bases; unmatched junction nucleotides: 10. The germline gives CDR1 SGHNT, CDR2 YENEEA. The CDR3 loop reads CASSSLAGGKDEQFF. The CDR3, as DNA: TGTGCCAGCAGCTCTTTGGCGGGAGGAAAGGATGAGCAGTTCTTC.

V and J are TRBV19 and TRBJ1-2; no firm D call. Per the germline V gene, CDR1 is LNHDA and CDR2 is SQIVND (reference sequence). The CDR3 totals 17 residues. V lost 1 base and J lost 8, with 23 bases in between. The CDR3 bases are TGTGCCAGTAGTATAGTGGGAGCCTTAGGGTTGGTGAAGGGCTACACCTTC. It translates to CASSIVGALGLVKGYTF.

The chain carries TRBV29-1 and TRBJ1-1; D uncertain. There are 15 residues in the CDR3. V was cut by 2 bases and J by 1 base, with 14 bases left in between. Germline V gives CDR1 SQVTM, CDR2 ANQGSEA. The CDR3 DNA follows: TGCAGCGTTGAAAGGGAGGAAGAGAGGAACACTGAAGCTTTCTTT. It specifies CSVEREEERNTEAFF.

The gene calls are TRBV21-1 and TRBJ1-2; the D call in the table, TRBD1, was not verified against the DNA. TRBV21-1 is a recognized pseudogene. The CDR3 loop spans 12 amino acids. DNA of the CDR3: TGTGCCAGCAGGGAGGGACAGGGCATCGACACCTTC. Its translation: CASREGQGIDTF.

The CDR3 spells CASSRRGSVSYEQYF. The CDR3 nucleotides are TGTGCCAGCAGCCGGCGGGGGAGCGTGTCCTACGAGCAGTACTTC. This rearrangement joins TRBV14 to TRBJ2-7; 7 bases map to TRBD2. CDR1 SGHDN and CDR2 FVKESK come from the germline V gene. V shed 4 bases, J shed 1 base, and the junction held 7 bases outside the gene matches. The CDR3 loop spans 15 amino acids.

The CDR3 region is CASSFKWAQRGETQYF. Written as DNA, the CDR3 is TGTGCCAGCAGCTTTAAGTGGGCACAGCGGGGAGAGACCCAGTACTTC. The chain combines TRBV5-4 with TRBJ2-5, with 7 bases lining up with TRBD2. V shed 2 bases, J shed 4 bases, and the junction held 11 bases outside the gene matches. The CDR3 is made up of 16 amino acids. Germline lookup yields CDR1 SGHNT and CDR2 YYREEE (reference sequence).

The chain has TRBV7-2 and TRBJ2-7; 12 nucleotides align to TRBD1. Germline V gene data show CDR1 as SGHTA and CDR2 as FQGNSA. The CDR3 is made up of 16 amino acids. V lost 4 bases and J lost 5; bases outside the gene matches: 9. DNA for the CDR3: TGTGCCAGCAGCTACGAGCCGGGACAGGGGGCTAACGAGCAGTACTTC. Encoded protein: CASSYEPGQGANEQYF.

The genes are TRBV5-6 and TRBJ2-7; TRBD2 matches 8 bases. The J call is doubtful: the DNA matches TRBJ2-1 better. Germline assignment: CDR1 SGHDT and CDR2 YYEEEE. This CDR3 has 19 amino acids. The CDR3 sequence is CASSSRGGAAHSSYNEQFF. CDR3 DNA sequence: TGTGCCAGCAGCTCCCGGGGGGGAGCGGCCCATAGCTCCTACAATGAGCAGTTCTTC.

This sequence joins TRBV11-1 and TRBJ1-3, with D possibly being TRBD1 (6 bases). Germline V CDR1 and CDR2: SGHAT, FQDESV (reference sequence). V was pared by 4 bases and J by 0 bases, with 7 bases between. CDR3 size: 14 residues. CDR3 residues: CASSSDSSGNTIYF. In DNA, the CDR3 is TGTGCCAGCAGCTCGGACAGCTCTGGAAACACCATATATTTT.

The rearrangement uses TRBV4-3 and TRBJ2-1; 9 bases agree with TRBD1. The CDR3 is made up of 16 amino acids. J lost 7 bases, V lost 2 bases, and 9 bases had no gene match. Germline assignment: CDR1 LGHNA and CDR2 YSLEER. This CDR3 reads CASSQCGTGMKNEQFF. CDR3 bases: TGCGCCAGCAGCCAATGTGGGACAGGGATGAAGAATGAGCAGTTCTTC.

The chain combines TRBV2 with TRBJ2-7, with 14 bases aligning to TRBD2. Trimming removed 1 base from V and 6 bases from J; junction bases left unmatched: 5. The CDR3 spans 16 residues. Germline CDR1 reads SNHLY; CDR2 reads FYNNEI. The CDR3 coding sequence is TGTGCCAGCAGTGAAGGGACTAGCGGGAGGAGGGGCGAGCAGTACTTC. This sequence encodes CASSEGTSGRRGEQYF.

The CDR3 DNA follows: TGTGCCAGCACCCAGGGAACCAAAAACATTCAGTACTTC. As protein: CASTQGTKNIQYF. The J gene is TRBJ2-4, the V gene TRBV6-1, with a possible D match to TRBD1 (5 bases). Germline V gene sequence: CDR1 MNHNS, CDR2 SASEGT. With 7 bases removed from V and 2 bases from J, the gap between germline ends came to 9 bases. The length of the CDR3 is 13 residues.

The chain carries TRBV30 and TRBJ2-2; D gene ambiguous. CDR3 length equals 16 residues. V was cut by 3 bases and J by 0 bases, with 14 bases left in between. In germline, CDR1 is GTSNPN, CDR2 SVGIG (reference sequence). The CDR3 DNA sequence: TGTGCCTGGAGGGTCTTGAAGCGATCGAACACCGGGGAGCTGTTTTTT. Protein: CAWRVLKRSNTGELFF.

This clone was detected once. The rearrangement links TRBV5-1 to TRBJ2-7; the D is unclear. V was clipped by 0 bases and J by 4 bases, with 11 bases between them. CDR1 and CDR2 (germline): SGHRS, YFSETQ. There are 14 residues in the CDR3. The CDR3: CASSLGSPLYEQYF. The CDR3 DNA follows: TGCGCCAGCAGCTTGGGGTCCCCTCTATACGAGCAGTACTTC.

The chain carries TRBV19 and TRBJ1-5; 7 positions match TRBD1. This CDR3 is built from 16 residues. V lost 3 bases, J lost 0 bases, and 5 bases stayed unmatched. CDR1 is LNHDA, CDR2 SQIVND, per germline (reference sequence). CDR3 DNA: TGTGCCAGTAGTATTGAGGGGGCCTATAGCAATCAGCCCCAGCATTTT. Its translation: CASSIEGAYSNQPQHF.

The rearrangement uses TRBV11-2 and TRBJ2-1; D call uncertain. Trimming took 0 bases from V and 5 from J, leaving 5 bases between them. The CDR3 length is 13 residues. The germline V gene has CDR1 SGHAT and CDR2 FQNNGV. The CDR3 sequence is CASSLDRNNEQFF. The CDR3 nucleotides read TGTGCCAGCAGCTTAGACAGGAACAATGAGCAGTTCTTC.

The chain employs TRBV2 and TRBJ2-7, with TRBD2 identical over 9 bases. This CDR3 region has 19 residues. CDR1 and CDR2 from the germline V gene are SNHLY and FYNNEI. The V and J ends lost 1 base and 0 bases, in that order; junction bases with no gene match: 13. The CDR3: CASSEDGREGLGSSYEQYF. The CDR3 DNA reads as TGTGCCAGCAGTGAAGATGGGCGGGAGGGCCTTGGGAGCTCCTACGAGCAGTACTTC.